Listed below are T cell receptor beta chains from one sample, sequenced in a study of PD-1 blockade in classical Hodgkin lymphoma. Profiling relied on immunoSEQ multiplex PCR, and the TCRdb table lists in-frame clones only, not all of them. This table holds approximately 70,000 clones, 93% found once. Source material: peripheral blood mononuclear cells (PBMCs). The origin of the receptors is a human donor with classical Hodgkin lymphoma. CDR3s include the opening cysteine and the closing phenylalanine or tryptophan. A D gene is named only where the DNA matches it firmly. Rows may omit the clone size; those that give it use once, few, many or a size class.

TRBV25-1,-,-,TRBJ2-6,TGTGCCGCGCGCGGGTCTGGGGCCAACGTCCTGACTTTC,CAARGSGANVLTF
TRBV7-9,once,-,TRBJ2-7,TGTGCCAGCAGCCAGGCCTATGTGCGGGTGCGAGACGAGCAGTACTTC,CASSQAYVRVRDEQYF
TRBV19,-,-,TRBJ2-3,TGTGCCAGTAGTCCTGGGGGCGGCACAGATACGCAGTATTTT,CASSPGGGTDTQYF
TRBV5-1,-,-,TRBJ1-1,TGCGCCAGCAGCTTGGCGGCGGGCGGGTACACTGAAGCTTTCTTT,CASSLAAGGYTEAFF
TRBV4-1,-,-,TRBJ2-1,TGCGCCAGCAGCCAGTATCCGGACAATGAGCAGTTCTTC,CASSQYPDNEQFF
TRBV18,-,-,TRBJ2-7,TGTGCCAGCTCACCTCAGGGGTCGCTCTACGAGCAGTACTTC,CASSPQGSLYEQYF
TRBV6-1,few,-,TRBJ1-4,TGTGCCAGCATGGTCACCCCCGGGTTGAATGAAAAACTGTTTTTT,CASMVTPGLNEKLFF
TRBV9,-,-,TRBJ2-2,TGTGCCAGCAGCGATAGGGACACTAACACCGGGGAGCTGTTTTTT,CASSDRDTNTGELFF
TRBV5-1,-,-,TRBJ2-7,TGCGCCAGCAGCTTGGCTCCAGCCACCTACGAGCAGTACTTC,CASSLAPATYEQYF
TRBV19,-,TRBD1,TRBJ2-2,TGTGCCAGTAGTATTGGGACAGGGACGGGCACCGGGGAGCTGTTTTTT,CASSIGTGTGTGELFF
TRBV5-6,-,-,TRBJ2-7,TGTGCCAGCAGCTTGGAGTTTCGCGGCGAGCAGTACTTC,CASSLEFRGEQYF
TRBV7-9,few,-,TRBJ1-5,TGTGCCAGCAGCCCCGCCGAGGATCAGCCCCAGCATTTT,CASSPAEDQPQHF
TRBV19,-,-,TRBJ1-1,TGTGCCAGTGTACGTAAGGCTGAAGCTTTCTTT,CASVRKAEAFF